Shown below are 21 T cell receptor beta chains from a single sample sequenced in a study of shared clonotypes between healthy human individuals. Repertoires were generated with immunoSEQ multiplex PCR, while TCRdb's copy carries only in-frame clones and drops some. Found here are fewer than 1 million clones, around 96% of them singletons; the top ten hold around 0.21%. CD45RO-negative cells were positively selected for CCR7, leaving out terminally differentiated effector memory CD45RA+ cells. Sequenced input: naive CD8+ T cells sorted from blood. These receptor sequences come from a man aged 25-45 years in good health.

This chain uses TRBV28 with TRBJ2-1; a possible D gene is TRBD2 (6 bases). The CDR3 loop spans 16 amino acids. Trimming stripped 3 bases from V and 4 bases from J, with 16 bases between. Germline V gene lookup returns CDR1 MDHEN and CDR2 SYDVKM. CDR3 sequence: CASSFFSGQEYNEQFF. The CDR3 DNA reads TGTGCCAGCAGTTTTTTTAGCGGACAAGAATACAATGAGCAGTTCTTC.

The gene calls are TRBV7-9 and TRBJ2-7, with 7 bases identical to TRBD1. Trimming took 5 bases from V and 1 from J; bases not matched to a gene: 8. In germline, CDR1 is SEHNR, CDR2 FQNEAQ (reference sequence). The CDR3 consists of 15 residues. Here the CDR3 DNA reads TGTGCCAGCAGCCCCTGGACAGGTCCATCCTACGAGCAGTACTTC. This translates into CASSPWTGPSYEQYF. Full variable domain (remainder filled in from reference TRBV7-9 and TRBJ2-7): DTGVSQNPRHKITKRGQNVTFRCDPISEHNRLYWYRQTLGQGPEFLTYFQNEAQLEKSRLLSDRFSAERPKGSFSTLEIQRTEQGDSAMYLCASSPWTGPSYEQYFGPGTRLTVT.

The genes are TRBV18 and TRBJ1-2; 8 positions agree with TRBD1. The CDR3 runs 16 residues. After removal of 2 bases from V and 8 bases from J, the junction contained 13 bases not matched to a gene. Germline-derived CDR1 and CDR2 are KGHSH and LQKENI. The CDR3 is CASSPFRVDRVVGYTF. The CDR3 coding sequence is TGTGCCAGCTCACCATTCCGGGTGGACAGGGTGGTCGGCTACACCTTC.

CDR3 loop: CASSLFESLNTEAFF. CDR3 coding DNA: TGTGCCAGCAGCTTATTCGAAAGCTTGAACACTGAAGCTTTCTTT. This sequence joins TRBV7-9 and TRBJ1-1; no definite D call. The V end was cut by 2 bases, the J end by 0 bases, with 10 bases between. The germline V gene encodes CDR1 SEHNR and CDR2 FQNEAQ (reference sequence). The CDR3 contains 15 residues. The full variable domain, its missing parts supplied by reference TRBV7-9 and TRBJ1-1, is DTGVSQNPRHKITKRGQNVTFRCDPISEHNRLYWYRQTLGQGPEFLTYFQNEAQLEKSRLLSDRFSAERPKGSFSTLEIQRTEQGDSAMYLCASSLFESLNTEAFFGQGTRLTVV.

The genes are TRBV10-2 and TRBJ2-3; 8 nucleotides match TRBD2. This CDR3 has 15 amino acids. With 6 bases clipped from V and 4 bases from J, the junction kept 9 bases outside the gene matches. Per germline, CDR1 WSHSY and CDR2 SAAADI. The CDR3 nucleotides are TGCGCCAGCAGCACCGGGACTAGTTCCCCAGATACGCAGTATTTT. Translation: CASSTGTSSPDTQYF.

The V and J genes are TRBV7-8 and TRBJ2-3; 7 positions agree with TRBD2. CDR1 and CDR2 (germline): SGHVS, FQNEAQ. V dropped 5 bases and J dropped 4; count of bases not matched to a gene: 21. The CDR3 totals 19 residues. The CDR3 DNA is TGTGCCAGCAGCACCCTTGGGGATGGCGGGAGTGGGGTCCCAGATACGCAGTATTTT. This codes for CASSTLGDGGSGVPDTQYF.

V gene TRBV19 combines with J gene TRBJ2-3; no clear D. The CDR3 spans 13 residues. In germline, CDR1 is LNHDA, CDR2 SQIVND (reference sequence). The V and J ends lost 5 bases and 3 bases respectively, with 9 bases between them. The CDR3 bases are TGTGCCAGTAGTTCCTTGGGGACAGATACGCAGTATTTT. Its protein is CASSSLGTDTQYF.

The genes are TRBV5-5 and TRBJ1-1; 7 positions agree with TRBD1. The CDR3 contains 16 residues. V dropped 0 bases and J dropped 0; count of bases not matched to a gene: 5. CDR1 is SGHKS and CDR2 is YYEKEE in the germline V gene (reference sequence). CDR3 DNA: TGTGCCAGCAGCTTGGGAAGGGGGCTTTTGAACACTGAAGCTTTCTTT. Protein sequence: CASSLGRGLLNTEAFF. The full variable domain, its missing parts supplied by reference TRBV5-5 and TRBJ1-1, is DAGVTQSPTHLIKTRGQQVTLRCSPISGHKSVSWYQQVLGQGPQFIFQYYEKEERGRGNFPDRFSARQFPNYSSELNVNALLLGDSALYLCASSLGRGLLNTEAFFGQGTRLTVV.

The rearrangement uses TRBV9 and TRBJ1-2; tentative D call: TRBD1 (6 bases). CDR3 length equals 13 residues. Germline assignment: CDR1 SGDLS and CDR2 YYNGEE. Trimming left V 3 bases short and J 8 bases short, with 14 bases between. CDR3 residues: CASSARTDQGYTF. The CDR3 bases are TGTGCCAGCAGCGCCAGGACAGATCAGGGCTACACCTTC.

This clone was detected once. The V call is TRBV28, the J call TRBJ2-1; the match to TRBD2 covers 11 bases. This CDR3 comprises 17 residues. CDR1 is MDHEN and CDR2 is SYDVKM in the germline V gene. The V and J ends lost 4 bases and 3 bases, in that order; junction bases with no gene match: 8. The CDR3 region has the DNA TGTGCCAGCAGTTCGGCACTAGCGGGAGTGGGCTACAATGAGCAGTTCTTC. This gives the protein CASSSALAGVGYNEQFF.

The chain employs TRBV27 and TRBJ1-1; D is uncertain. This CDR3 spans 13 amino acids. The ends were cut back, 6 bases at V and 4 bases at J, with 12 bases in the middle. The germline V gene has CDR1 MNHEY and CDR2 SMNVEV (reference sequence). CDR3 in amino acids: CASSRKMGTEAFF. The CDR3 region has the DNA TGTGCCAGCAGCCGTAAGATGGGCACTGAAGCTTTCTTT.

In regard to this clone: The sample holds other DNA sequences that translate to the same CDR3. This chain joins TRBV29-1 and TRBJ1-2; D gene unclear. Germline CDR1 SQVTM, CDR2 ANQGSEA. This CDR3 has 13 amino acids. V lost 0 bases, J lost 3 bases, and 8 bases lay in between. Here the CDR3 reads CSVEDRGDYGYTF. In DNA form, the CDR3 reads TGCAGCGTTGAAGATCGTGGAGACTATGGCTACACCTTC.

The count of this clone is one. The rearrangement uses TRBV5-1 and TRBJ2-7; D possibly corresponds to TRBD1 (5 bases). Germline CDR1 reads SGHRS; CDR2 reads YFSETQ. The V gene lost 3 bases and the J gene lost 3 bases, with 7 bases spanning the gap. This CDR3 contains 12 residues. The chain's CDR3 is CASSSDIYEQYF. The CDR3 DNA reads TGCGCCAGCAGCTCGGACATCTACGAGCAGTACTTC.

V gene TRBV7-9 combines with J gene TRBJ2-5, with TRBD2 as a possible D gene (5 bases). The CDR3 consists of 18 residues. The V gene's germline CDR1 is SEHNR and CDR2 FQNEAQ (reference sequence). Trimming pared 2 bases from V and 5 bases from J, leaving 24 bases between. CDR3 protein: CASSLLPVPGPERETQYF. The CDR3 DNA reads TGTGCCAGCAGCTTACTGCCCGTACCGGGCCCCGAGCGGGAGACCCAGTACTTC.

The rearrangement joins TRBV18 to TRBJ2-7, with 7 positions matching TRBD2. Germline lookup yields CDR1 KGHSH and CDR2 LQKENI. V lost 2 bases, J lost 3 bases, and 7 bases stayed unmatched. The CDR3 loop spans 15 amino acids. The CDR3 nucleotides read TGTGCCAGCTCACCAGTGGGGGGGTCAAGCTACGAGCAGTACTTC. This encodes CASSPVGGSSYEQYF.

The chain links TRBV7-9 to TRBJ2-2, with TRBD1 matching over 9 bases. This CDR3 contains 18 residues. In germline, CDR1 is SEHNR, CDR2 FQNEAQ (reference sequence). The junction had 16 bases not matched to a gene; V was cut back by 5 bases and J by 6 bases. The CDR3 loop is CASSPLQGASPVAGELFF. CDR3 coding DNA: TGTGCCAGCAGCCCTCTACAGGGGGCAAGTCCGGTGGCCGGGGAGCTGTTTTTT.

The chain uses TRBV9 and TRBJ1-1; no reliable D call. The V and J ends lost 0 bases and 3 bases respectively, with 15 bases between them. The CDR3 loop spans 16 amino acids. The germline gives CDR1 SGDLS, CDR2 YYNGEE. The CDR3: CASSVGGGQDDTEAFF. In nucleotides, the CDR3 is TGTGCCAGCAGCGTAGGAGGTGGGCAGGACGACACTGAAGCTTTCTTT. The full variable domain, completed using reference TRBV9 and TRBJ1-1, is DSGVTQTPKHLITATGQRVTLRCSPRSGDLSVYWYQQSLDQGLQFLIQYYNGEERAKGNILERFSAQQFPDLHSELNLSSLELGDSALYFCASSVGGGQDDTEAFFGQGTRLTVV.

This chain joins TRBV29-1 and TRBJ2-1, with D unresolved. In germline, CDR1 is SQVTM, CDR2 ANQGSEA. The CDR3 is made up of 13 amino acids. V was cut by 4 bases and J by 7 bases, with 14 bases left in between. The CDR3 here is CSVAGPTANEQFF. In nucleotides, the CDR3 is TGCAGCGTTGCGGGCCCAACAGCAAATGAGCAGTTCTTC.

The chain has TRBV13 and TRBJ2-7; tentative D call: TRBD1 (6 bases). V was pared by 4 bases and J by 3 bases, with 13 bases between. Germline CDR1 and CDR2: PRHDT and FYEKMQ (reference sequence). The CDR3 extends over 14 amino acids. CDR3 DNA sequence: TGTGCCAGCAGCTACCGGACAGATGGCTACGAGCAGTACTTC. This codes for CASSYRTDGYEQYF.

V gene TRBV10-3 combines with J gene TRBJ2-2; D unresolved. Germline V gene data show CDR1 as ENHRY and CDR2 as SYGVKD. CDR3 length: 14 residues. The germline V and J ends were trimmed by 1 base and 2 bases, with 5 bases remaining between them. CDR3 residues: CAISEYRNTGELFF. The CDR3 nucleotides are TGTGCCATCAGTGAGTACAGAAACACCGGGGAGCTGTTTTTT.

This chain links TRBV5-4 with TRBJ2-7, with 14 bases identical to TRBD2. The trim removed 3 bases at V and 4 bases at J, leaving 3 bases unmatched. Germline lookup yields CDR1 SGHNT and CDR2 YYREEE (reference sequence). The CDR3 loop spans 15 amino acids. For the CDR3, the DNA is TGTGCCAGCAGCTCGGGGACTAGCGGGAGATACGAGCAGTACTTC. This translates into CASSSGTSGRYEQYF.